Shown below are 19 T cell receptor beta chains from a single sample sequenced in a study of T cell responses to AZD1222 COVID-19 vaccine. Here immunoSEQ multiplex PCR was the method, and the copy in TCRdb shows in-frame clones only, minus some. The sample contains 200,000 or so clones, about 87% of which appear only once. Sequencing was performed on peripheral blood, taken on day 0 of AZD1222 vaccination. The receptors originated from an adult in good health.

In this sample, this clone turned up once. The rearrangement links TRBV10-2 to TRBJ1-2, with 7 positions matching TRBD1. CDR3 size: 13 residues. Germline trimming cut 6 bases from V and 8 bases from J; bases unmatched to any gene: 9. Germline V CDR1 and CDR2: WSHSY, SAAADI. CDR3 in amino acids: CASRAPQGLGYTF. CDR3 bases: TGCGCCAGCAGGGCCCCACAGGGGTTAGGCTACACCTTC.

The V call is TRBV19, the J call TRBJ1-5, with TRBD1 as a possible D gene (5 bases). This CDR3 contains 12 residues. With 9 bases removed from V and 2 bases from J, the gap between germline ends came to 8 bases. Per the germline V gene, CDR1 is LNHDA and CDR2 is SQIVND (reference sequence). CDR3 loop: CASRDGNQPQHF. CDR3 DNA sequence: TGTGCCAGCCGGGACGGCAATCAGCCCCAGCATTTT.

V is TRBV27 and J is TRBJ1-5; 7 nucleotides align to TRBD1. The CDR3 runs 17 residues. V was pared by 2 bases and J by 0 bases, with 7 bases of the junction left unmatched. Germline V gives CDR1 MNHEY, CDR2 SMNVEV (reference sequence). CDR3 residues: CASSLHRGQNSNQPQHF. CDR3 DNA sequence: TGTGCCAGCAGTTTACATCGGGGACAGAATAGCAATCAGCCCCAGCATTTT.

The rearrangement links TRBV3-1 (or the pseudogene TRBV3-2) to TRBJ2-5; TRBD1 might be the D (6 bases). Germline V lookup: CDR1 LGHDT, CDR2 YNNKEL (reference sequence). V was shortened by 0 bases and J by 5 bases, with 19 bases between the two germline ends. The CDR3 consists of 17 residues. CDR3 loop: CASSQDPRLGARETQYF. DNA of the CDR3: TGTGCCAGCAGCCAAGACCCCCGGTTGGGGGCGCGGGAGACCCAGTACTTC.

The genes are TRBV5-1 and TRBJ2-1; 11 bases are shared with TRBD2. Trimming took 2 bases from V and 0 from J; bases not matched to a gene: 1. Germline values: CDR1 SGHRS, CDR2 YFSETQ. The CDR3 length is 16 residues. CDR3 nucleotide sequence: TGCGCCAGCAGCTTTAGCGGGGGGGCCTCCTACAATGAGCAGTTCTTC. It codes for CASSFSGGASYNEQFF.

This chain connects TRBV24-1 to TRBJ2-6; D gene unclear. CDR1 and CDR2 (germline): KGHDR, SFDVKD. The CDR3 sequence is 14 residues long. V dropped 4 bases and J dropped 4 bases, with 7 bases sitting between them. The CDR3 loop is CATSENTGANVLTF. CDR3 nucleotide sequence: TGTGCCACCAGTGAAAATACCGGGGCCAACGTCCTGACTTTC.

J is TRBJ2-3 and V is TRBV6-4, with 13 bases fitting TRBD2. This CDR3 comprises 16 residues. The V and J ends lost 5 bases and 4 bases, in that order; junction bases with no gene match: 6. Germline CDR1 reads MRHNA; CDR2 reads SNTAGT. CDR3 nucleotides: TGTGCCAGCAGTCAAGGGACTAGCGGGACGGCAGATACGCAGTATTTT. This gives the protein CASSQGTSGTADTQYF.

This sequence joins TRBV27 and TRBJ1-1, with 8 bases that match TRBD1. CDR3 size: 14 residues. Trimming removed 6 bases from V and 6 bases from J; junction bases left unmatched: 9. Germline CDR1 and CDR2: MNHEY and SMNVEV (reference sequence). In nucleotides, the CDR3 is TGTGCCAGCAGGATGGACAGGGCGAGCGCTGAAGCTTTCTTT. Amino acids: CASRMDRASAEAFF.

In its sample, this clone was seen once. This sequence joins TRBV10-3 and TRBJ1-2; possible D gene TRBD1, 6 bases. Looked up from germline, CDR1 is ENHRY and CDR2 is SYGVKD. V shed 3 bases and J shed 8 bases, with 10 bases lying between them. The CDR3 sequence is 12 residues long. This chain's CDR3 is CAISEQGFGYTF. DNA of the CDR3: TGTGCCATCAGTGAACAGGGATTCGGCTACACCTTC.

The chain joins TRBV5-1 to TRBJ1-2; TRBD1 might be the D (5 bases). In germline, CDR1 is SGHRS, CDR2 YFSETQ. Trimming shortened V by 4 bases and J by 0 bases, and 16 bases separated the two germline ends. This CDR3 comprises 16 residues. The CDR3 DNA sequence: TGCGCCAGCAGCCCTATTACAGGTTTAGCTAACTATGGCTACACCTTC. This codes for CASSPITGLANYGYTF.

The sample holds one count of this clone. The CDR3 loop is CASSVAGGLSSGANVLTF. The CDR3 DNA reads TGTGCCAGCAGCGTAGCGGGGGGACTGAGCTCTGGGGCCAACGTCCTGACTTTC. This rearrangement joins TRBV9 to TRBJ2-6; TRBD2 matches 7 bases. The ends lost 0 bases at V and 0 bases at J; junction bases unmatched: 6. Germline values: CDR1 SGDLS, CDR2 YYNGEE. CDR3 length: 18 amino acids.

The rearrangement uses TRBV18 and TRBJ1-3; D is uncertain. Trimming left V 0 bases short and J 0 bases short, with 6 bases between. Looked up from germline, CDR1 is KGHSH and CDR2 is LQKENI. The CDR3 runs to 15 residues. CDR3 nucleotide sequence: TGTGCCAGCTCACCACCCACACACTCTGGAAACACCATATATTTT. Its protein is CASSPPTHSGNTIYF.

This sequence joins TRBV3-1 (or the pseudogene TRBV3-2) and TRBJ1-1; D call uncertain. Trimming stripped 0 bases from V and 0 bases from J, with 5 bases between. Germline V gives CDR1 LGHDT, CDR2 YNNKEL (reference sequence). The CDR3 contains 14 residues. This CDR3 is CASSQDLVNTEAFF. The CDR3 coding sequence is TGTGCCAGCAGCCAAGATCTGGTGAACACTGAAGCTTTCTTT.

The chain couples TRBV25-1 to TRBJ1-5, with D maybe TRBD1 (5 bases). Per germline, CDR1 MGHDK and CDR2 SYGVNS. V shed 1 base and J shed 2 bases, with 6 bases lying between them. This CDR3 comprises 14 residues. CDR3 region: CASSEWGGNQPQHF. Here the CDR3 DNA reads TGTGCCAGCAGTGAATGGGGCGGCAATCAGCCCCAGCATTTT.

The chain employs TRBV2 and TRBJ1-2; D is ambiguous. Per the germline V gene, CDR1 is SNHLY and CDR2 is FYNNEI. The CDR3 is 14 residues long. Trimming pared 4 bases from V and 4 bases from J, leaving 13 bases between. The CDR3 loop is CASSARTESYGYTF. CDR3 DNA sequence: TGTGCCAGCAGTGCCCGGACTGAATCCTATGGCTACACCTTC. Complete variable domain (other parts from reference TRBV2 and TRBJ1-2): EPEVTQTPSHQVTQMGQEVILRCVPISNHLYFYWYRQILGQKVEFLVSFYNNEISEKSEIFDDQFSVERPDGSNFTLKIRSTKLEDSAMYFCASSARTESYGYTFGSGTRLTVV.

V usage is TRBV7-8 and J usage is TRBJ2-7; D might be TRBD1 (6 bases). Looked up from germline, CDR1 is SGHVS and CDR2 is FQNEAQ. V dropped 5 bases and J dropped 4 bases, with 12 bases sitting between them. The CDR3 runs to 13 residues. This chain's CDR3 is CASSLQDSYEQYF. CDR3 coding DNA: TGTGCCAGCAGCCTCCAGGACAGTTACGAGCAGTACTTC.

The V and J genes are TRBV9 and TRBJ1-1; D uncertain. The CDR3 is 14 residues long. CDR1 and CDR2 (germline): SGDLS, YYNGEE. Between the trimmed V and J ends, which lost 4 bases and 1 base, there was a span of 11 bases. Here the CDR3 DNA reads TGTGCCAGCAGCTCCGGGAACAGGAACACTGAAGCTTTCTTT. Encoded protein: CASSSGNRNTEAFF.

This clone appeared once. This chain uses TRBV27 with TRBJ1-5; 11 nucleotides align to TRBD1. The CDR3 contains 17 residues. V lost 4 bases, J lost 0 bases, and 5 bases stayed unmatched. Germline-derived CDR1 and CDR2 are MNHEY and SMNVEV (reference sequence). The DNA for the CDR3 is TGTGCCAGCAGTTCAAAGGGACAGGGGGTTAGCAATCAGCCCCAGCATTTT. This encodes CASSSKGQGVSNQPQHF.

The chain combines TRBV25-1 with TRBJ1-1; no clear D gene. This CDR3 has 13 amino acids. Germline loops: CDR1 MGHDK, CDR2 SYGVNS. The V end was cut by 3 bases, the J end by 4 bases, with 9 bases between. CDR3 in DNA: TGTGCCAGCAGTGAGGTCGGAGTCACTGAAGCTTTCTTT. Protein: CASSEVGVTEAFF.